This entry concerns a single T cell receptor (beta chain). Lesional scalp punch biopsies and peripheral blood were collected from alopecia areata patients. Trimming removed 0 bases from V and 2 bases from J, with 4 bases in between. Per germline, CDR1 SQVTM and CDR2 ANQGSEA. The CDR3 is 12 amino acids. The entry originates in a study of CD8+ T cells in alopecia areata. As for the study in general: Dosing spanned 6 to 18 months on tofacitinib, then 6 months off drug.

cDNA reverse transcribed from extracted RNA served as the sequencing template. Some clones are missing from TCRdb's copy, which holds only in-frame ones; the method was immunoSEQ multiplex PCR. The profile covers 120,000 to 150,000 clones, with around 50% appearing a single time and approximately 6.8% taken by the ten largest. This chain uses TRBV29-1 with TRBJ1-1; D is ambiguous. What was sequenced was CD4+ T cells sorted from blood. The TCR was taken from a human donor with alopecia areata. CDR3 DNA sequence: TGCAGCGTTGAAGATCATAACACTGAAGCTTTCTTT. Translated: CSVEDHNTEAFF. Complete variable domain (other parts from reference TRBV29-1 and TRBJ1-1): SAVISQKPSRDICQRGTSLTIQCQVDSQVTMMFWYRQQPGQSLTLIATANQGSEATYESGFVIDKFPISRPNLTFSTLTVSNMSPEDSSIYLCSVEDHNTEAFFGQGTRLTVV.